This T cell receptor beta chain is from a study of early T cells in non-severe SARS-CoV-2 infection (dated by TCRdb to the early 2020s). A note on the overall study: Because TCR sequencing was done on bulk RNA from unsorted whole blood, the alpha and beta chains could not be paired. What the study reported, not specific to this receptor: VDJdb matching was skewed toward anti-spike CD8 responses, so virus-specific expansions were likely underestimated and private and CD4 specificities were missed.

With regard to this clonotype: Its antigen is unknown. Per-base quality was not reported, and no clone a single base away is much larger than it.

Trimming takes 6 bases off V and 5 bases off J; junction bases not matched to a gene: 3. The CDR1 and CDR2 encoded by the germline V gene (reference sequence) are MNHNY and SVGAGI. From its cysteine to its phenylalanine, the CDR3 spans 13 amino acids. The CDR3 DNA has 39 bases and is translated from base 1. Set within a cohort of healthcare workers in London, UK, this nested case-control study involved weekly PCR testing of nasopharyngeal swabs along with blood sampling. Healthcare workers were recruited between 23 and 31 March 2020, during the week of the UK lockdown, and were followed weekly for up to about 16 weeks. Library prep was done by 5' RACE. The data were produced on a NextSeq 500. The TCR library protocol attached unique molecular identifiers to individual cDNA molecules to correct for sequencing error and PCR bias. Both TCR alpha and beta chains were sequenced, and tight co-correlation was observed between alpha and beta sequence abundances in each sample. For the original study's pipeline: Decombinator V4 was used to perform V gene, J gene and CDR3 annotation of TCR sequences. TCRs were defined as expanded if a significant change between any two time points was detected under a Poisson model with p below 0.0001. TCR abundances were normalised to the total number of TCRs sequenced per sample and expressed as counts per million. MAIT TCRs were defined by TRAV1-2 paired with TRAJ12, TRAJ20 or TRAJ33, and iNKT TCRs by TRAV10 paired with TRAJ18. A search of VDJdb, accessed on 1 November 2021, was run for TCRs annotated to CMV, EBV and SARS-CoV-2, with TCRs annotated for multiple antigens excluded. TCRdb ran its own pipeline on the public reads, namely fastp trimming at Q25 and MiXCR clone calling, and kept in-frame beta chains. Every CDR3 protein is listed once, alongside the most common genes and DNA of its rows. TCRdb, not the authors, supplied the V and J calls. The sample records just over 60,000 distinct CDR3 sequences, more than 9% of which are singletons. The ten largest clonotypes hold less than 1.5% of the sample.

This sequence was found in an adult who was a healthcare worker with PCR-confirmed SARS-CoV-2 infection or an uninfected control (not recorded which). This receptor chain uses TRBV6-6 and TRBJ2-1; TRBD1 lines up with 8 middle nucleotides. The sample comprised whole blood. The CDR3 region has the sequence CASRGTGDNEQFF. The nucleotide sequence is TGTGCCAGCAGAGGGACAGGCGACAATGAGCAGTTCTTC.